Below are 30 T cell receptor beta chains sequenced from a single sample in a study of blood T cells in healthy people across ages. Next came a second PCR, run for roughly 6 to 11 cycles, which used a sample-barcoded 5' primer along with a J-beta primer mix. Each CDR3 protein gets one entry after TCRdb re-called the 5' RACE reads with MiXCR. The table has 2 million or so distinct CDR3 sequences, 40% to 55% seen once. Sequenced material: blood. These receptors were taken from a woman in her thirties or forties in good health.

The chain uses TRBV6-5 and TRBJ2-4, with D possibly TRBD1 on 5 matching bases. The J call is doubtful: the DNA matches TRBJ2-7 better. The CDR3 contains 16 residues. CDR1 and CDR2 (germline): MNHEY, SVGAGI. CDR3 sequence reads: CASSYPGKLSSHEQYF. The CDR3 nucleotides are TGTGCCAGCAGTTACCCAGGGAAGCTGTCCTCTCACGAGCAGTACTTC.

The chain employs TRBV5-6 and TRBJ2-1; D is ambiguous. Trimming pared 3 bases from V and 2 bases from J, leaving 6 bases between. Germline V gene data show CDR1 as SGHDT and CDR2 as YYEEEE. The CDR3 covers 13 residues. In DNA, the CDR3 is TGTGCCAGCAGCTGGGCCGCCTACAATGAGCAGTTCTTC. This translates into CASSWAAYNEQFF.

This clonotype was observed a single time. The chain links TRBV4-2 to TRBJ2-1; the match to TRBD1 covers 10 bases. The germline gives CDR1 LGHNA, CDR2 YNFKEQ. The V gene end was trimmed by 4 bases and the J gene end by 5 bases; junction bases not matched to a gene: 8. The CDR3 extends over 16 amino acids. CDR3 protein: CASSLGDRGTNNEQFF. CDR3 DNA: TGTGCCAGCAGCCTCGGGGACAGGGGAACCAACAATGAGCAGTTCTTC.

V gene TRBV29-1 combines with J gene TRBJ2-1; D may correspond to TRBD1 or TRBD2 (6 bases each). V lost 4 bases to trimming and J lost 8 bases, with 18 bases between them. From germline, CDR1 is SQVTM and CDR2 ANQGSEA. The CDR3 has 14 amino acids. CDR3 nucleotides: TGCAGCGTTGGTTTCGGGGGCGCTGGGGATGAGCAGTTCTTC. It specifies CSVGFGGAGDEQFF.

J is TRBJ1-2 and V is TRBV7-9; D ambiguous. There are 13 residues in the CDR3. V shed 5 bases and J shed 4 bases, with 11 bases lying between them. Looked up from germline, CDR1 is SEHNR and CDR2 is FQNEAQ (reference sequence). In DNA, the CDR3 is TGTGCCAGCAGCCAGACATTGAGCTATGGCTACACCTTC. Translation gives CASSQTLSYGYTF.

The rearrangement links TRBV20-1 to TRBJ1-2; D is perhaps TRBD1 (5 bases). The germline V and J ends were trimmed by 0 bases and 2 bases, with 13 bases remaining between them. Germline lookup yields CDR1 DFQATT and CDR2 SNEGSKA (reference sequence). The CDR3 length is 15 residues. CDR3: CSARDPLGANYGYTF. In DNA form, the CDR3 reads TGCAGTGCTAGAGATCCCCTAGGGGCCAACTATGGCTACACCTTC.

In this sample, this clonotype turned up a few times. The chain couples TRBV12-3 or TRBV12-4 to TRBJ2-7; weak D call: TRBD1 (5 bases). The CDR3 spans 13 residues. Trimming removed 6 bases from V and 3 bases from J, with 12 bases in between. For the CDR3, the DNA is TGTGCCAGCAGACGTGGACAAGTCTACGAGCAGTACTTC. Translation gives CASRRGQVYEQYF.

This clonotype was counted a few times. The chain carries TRBV4-2 and TRBJ2-7; TRBD1 might be the D (6 bases). Germline V lookup: CDR1 LGHNA, CDR2 YNFKEQ. This CDR3 is built from 16 residues. The V end lost 4 bases, the J end lost 4 bases, and 20 bases lay between the germline ends. The CDR3 DNA reads as TGTGCCAGCAGCCCTATAGGGAACAGGGTAAATTACGAGCAGTACTTC. Encoded protein: CASSPIGNRVNYEQYF.

This chain links TRBV5-1 with TRBJ1-2; TRBD1 matches at 8 bases. The J segment lost 8 bases and the V segment lost 4 bases, leaving 7 bases of the junction unmatched. The germline gives CDR1 SGHRS, CDR2 YFSETQ. This CDR3 region has 13 residues. The CDR3: CASSAIQGEGYTF. DNA for the CDR3: TGCGCCAGCAGCGCGATACAGGGGGAGGGCTACACCTTC.

Concerning this clonotype: A much larger clone sits a single nucleotide away, making a read error possible. The chain employs TRBV20-1 and TRBJ2-5; D may be TRBD1 (6 bases). CDR1 is DFQATT, CDR2 SNEGSKA, per germline (reference sequence). The CDR3 sequence is 14 residues long. V shed 1 base and J shed 11 bases, with 20 bases lying between them. As DNA, the CDR3 is TGCAGTGCTAGAGTGACAGGATCTAACAATGAGCAGTACTTC. As protein: CSARVTGSNNEQYF.

In its sample, this clonotype was seen a few times. The genes are TRBV4-3 and TRBJ2-5; 8 nucleotides match TRBD2. This CDR3 has 15 residues. In germline, CDR1 is LGHNA, CDR2 YSLEER. The V gene end was trimmed by 3 bases and the J gene end by 6 bases; junction bases not matched to a gene: 9. For the CDR3, the DNA is TGCGCCAGCAGCCAGTCCTCGGGGGGGGGAAAGACCCAGTACTTC. Translating gives CASSQSSGGGKTQYF.

This clonotype was counted a few times. The V and J genes are TRBV4-3 and TRBJ2-3; no clear D gene. Germline CDR1 and CDR2: LGHNA and YSLEER. This CDR3 has 14 amino acids. V was shortened by 0 bases and J by 9 bases, with 13 bases between the two germline ends. The CDR3 DNA reads as TGCGCCAGCAGCCAAGAAAGTAGGGCGAGGACGCAGTATTTT. This sequence encodes CASSQESRARTQYF.

The rearrangement links TRBV10-3 to TRBJ2-3, with 8 nucleotides matching TRBD1. The V gene end was trimmed by 6 bases and the J gene end by 8 bases; junction bases not matched to a gene: 19. The CDR3 totals 17 residues. Germline-derived CDR1 and CDR2 are ENHRY and SYGVKD. The chain's CDR3 is CAIRGQGSPVGEGTQYF. For the CDR3, the DNA is TGTGCCATCAGAGGACAGGGCTCCCCGGTGGGCGAAGGTACGCAGTATTTT.

This clonotype was seen repeatedly, ten times or more. The junction departs from the called germline gene at one end, perhaps through a read error. This chain joins TRBV5-1 and TRBJ2-5, with 8 bases aligning to TRBD1. The CDR3 sequence is 14 residues long. The germline CDR1 and CDR2 sequences are SGHRS and YFSETQ. CDR3 region: CASSSRDRQETQYF. CDR3 bases: TGTGCCAGCAGTTCCCGGGACAGGCAAGAGACCCAGTACTTC.

The chain has TRBV4-3 and TRBJ2-1; a possible D gene is TRBD2 (5 bases). Germline V gene sequence: CDR1 LGHNA, CDR2 YSLEER. The CDR3 is 17 amino acids. V lost 0 bases, J lost 2 bases, and 14 bases lay in between. The CDR3 DNA follows: TGCGCCAGCAGCCAAGATCCAACTAGTAGACCCTACAATGAGCAGTTCTTC. It codes for CASSQDPTSRPYNEQFF.

The rearrangement uses TRBV7-2 and TRBJ2-7; tentative D call: TRBD2 (6 bases). Germline V CDR1 and CDR2: SGHTA, FQGNSA. CDR3 length equals 14 residues. Trimming took 4 bases from V and 7 from J, leaving 17 bases between them. This chain's CDR3 is CASSSLAEGLEQYF. CDR3 in DNA: TGTGCCAGCAGCTCCTTAGCGGAGGGGCTGGAGCAGTACTTC.

This rearrangement joins TRBV28 to TRBJ2-1, with 13 bases identical to TRBD2. Trimming removed 6 bases from V and 4 bases from J; junction bases left unmatched: 6. The CDR3 runs 16 residues. Germline V gene lookup returns CDR1 MDHEN and CDR2 SYDVKM. CDR3 bases: TGTGCCAGCAGACAAAGACTAGCGGGGGGTTACAATGAGCAGTTCTTC. Translated: CASRQRLAGGYNEQFF.

The V and J genes are TRBV12-3 or TRBV12-4 and TRBJ2-5; D possibly uses TRBD1 or TRBD2 (6 bases each). This CDR3 is 14 amino acids long. Trimming cost V 5 bases and J 5 bases, with 15 bases left between them. CDR3 residues: CASSPGSRGETQYF. The CDR3 DNA follows: TGTGCCAGCAGTCCCGGGAGTAGGGGGGAGACCCAGTACTTC.

This chain links TRBV29-1 with TRBJ2-3, with 8 bases matching TRBD1. Germline CDR1 and CDR2: SQVTM and ANQGSEA. V lost 1 base to trimming and J lost 3 bases; unmatched junction nucleotides: 3. The CDR3 length is 14 residues. CDR3: CSVEGQGLTDTQYF. CDR3 coding DNA: TGCAGCGTTGAAGGACAGGGGTTGACAGATACGCAGTATTTT.

The chain uses TRBV20-1 and TRBJ1-5; D is unclear. The V and J ends lost 3 bases and 0 bases respectively, with 9 bases between them. From germline, CDR1 is DFQATT and CDR2 SNEGSKA (reference sequence). CDR3 length equals 14 residues. The CDR3 DNA sequence: TGCAGTGCTAGTTTCAGGCGTAGCAATCAGCCCCAGCATTTT. Encoded protein: CSASFRRSNQPQHF.

The table lists this clonotype with a few counts. The chain has TRBV29-1 and TRBJ2-3, with 10 bases fitting TRBD1. With V trimmed by 2 bases and J by 3 bases, 5 bases remained unmatched. CDR1 is SQVTM and CDR2 is ANQGSEA in the germline V gene. The CDR3 is 15 amino acids. This chain's CDR3 is CSVERTGGETDTQYF. CDR3 nucleotide sequence: TGCAGCGTTGAAAGGACAGGGGGTGAAACAGATACGCAGTATTTT.

This clonotype was observed a handful of times. This chain uses TRBV12-3 or TRBV12-4 with TRBJ2-1; a possible D gene is TRBD2 (5 bases). The germline V and J ends were trimmed by 5 bases and 5 bases, with 22 bases remaining between them. The CDR3 runs to 17 residues. CDR3 in DNA: TGTGCCAGCAGTCCCTCCGCTCAGCGGCGAAGCGACAATGAGCAGTTCTTC. Translated, it gives CASSPSAQRRSDNEQFF.

V is TRBV29-1 and J is TRBJ2-3; a weak D match, TRBD1 (6 bases). This CDR3 has 13 amino acids. Germline lookup yields CDR1 SQVTM and CDR2 ANQGSEA. Trimming removed 8 bases at V and 0 bases at J, with 12 bases between. CDR3 coding DNA: TGCAGCATGAACAGGGTTAGCACAGATACGCAGTATTTT. Protein: CSMNRVSTDTQYF.

This chain connects TRBV11-2 to TRBJ2-1, with TRBD2 identical over 8 bases. Looked up from germline, CDR1 is SGHAT and CDR2 is FQNNGV. CDR3 length: 18 amino acids. The V and J ends lost 5 bases and 7 bases, in that order; junction bases with no gene match: 19. The CDR3, as DNA: TGTGCCAGCAGCACCGGGACTAGGGGGGGGGGAGGCGGAAATGAGCAGTTCTTC. Translated, it gives CASSTGTRGGGGGNEQFF.

The rearrangement uses TRBV7-9 and TRBJ2-5, with 7 positions matching TRBD1. Germline trimming cut 5 bases from V and 4 bases from J; bases unmatched to any gene: 7. The CDR3 totals 14 residues. CDR1 SEHNR and CDR2 FQNEAQ come from the germline V gene (reference sequence). As DNA, the CDR3 is TGTGCCAGCAGCCTTGCCGAGGGGGCAGAGACCCAGTACTTC. Encoded protein: CASSLAEGAETQYF.

The rearrangement joins TRBV12-3 or TRBV12-4 to TRBJ2-5; 7 bases are shared with TRBD1. V was pared by 4 bases and J by 5 bases, with 10 bases of the junction left unmatched. The CDR3 totals 15 residues. The CDR3 region is CASSWDSGFRETQYF. The CDR3 DNA follows: TGTGCCAGCAGTTGGGACAGTGGATTTCGGGAGACCCAGTACTTC.

This chain uses TRBV7-2 with TRBJ2-7; D gene ambiguous. The V gene's germline CDR1 is SGHTA and CDR2 FQGNSA. V was cut by 5 bases and J by 6 bases, with 11 bases left in between. The CDR3 runs 12 residues. The CDR3 DNA sequence: TGTGCCAGCAGCCTTGGTAGGTGCGAGCAGTACTTC. It codes for CASSLGRCEQYF. Looking up the rest from reference TRBV7-2 and TRBJ2-7 gives the full variable domain: GAGVSQSPSNKVTEKGKDVELRCDPISGHTALYWYRQSLGQGLEFLIYFQGNSAPDKSGLPSDRFSAERTGGSVSTLTIQRTQQEDSAVYLCASSLGRCEQYFGPGTRLTVT.

In this sample, this clonotype turned up a few times. The rearrangement links TRBV2 to TRBJ2-1; maybe TRBD1 (6 bases). The CDR3 is made up of 15 amino acids. V shed 5 bases and J shed 8 bases, with 19 bases lying between them. Germline values: CDR1 SNHLY, CDR2 FYNNEI. The CDR3 nucleotides are TGTGCCAGCAGTTTGCAGGGCCGGTCAGGGGATGAGCAGTTCTTC. This gives the protein CASSLQGRSGDEQFF.

This clonotype was seen many times. The chain is built from TRBV20-1 and TRBJ1-2; unclear D gene. V lost 4 bases to trimming and J lost 6 bases, with 15 bases between them. Looked up from germline, CDR1 is DFQATT and CDR2 is SNEGSKA (reference sequence). The CDR3 consists of 13 residues. Here the CDR3 DNA reads TGCAGTGCTACAGAACGACCGTCGGATGGCTACACCTTC. Translation gives CSATERPSDGYTF.

The genes are TRBV5-6 and TRBJ1-5; perhaps TRBD1 as D (5 bases). The CDR3 contains 12 residues. V lost 0 bases and J 9 bases, leaving 7 bases between the germline ends. The germline CDR1 and CDR2 sequences are SGHDT and YYEEEE. The CDR3 is CASSLVRGPQHF. CDR3 bases: TGTGCCAGCAGCTTGGTAAGGGGGCCCCAGCATTTT.